This T cell receptor (beta chain) was sequenced for a study of shared clonotypes between healthy human individuals. General observations from the study: Lower generation probabilities were found for non-shared clonotypes than for those shared by all four donors. As a rule, naive subsets had a larger estimated richness than memory subsets.

The CDR3 is made up of 15 amino acids. The V gene's germline CDR1 is PRHDT and CDR2 FYEKMQ (reference sequence). Trimming cost V 4 bases and J 2 bases, with 13 bases left between them. To note about this clone: What it binds is not known.

Each PCR replicate from the sorted subsets contained about 200 ng DNA, which is some 31,000 T cell genomes. The table came from immunoSEQ multiplex PCR; TCRdb's copy has only in-frame clones and leaves some out. This sample has 600,000 or so clones, with 85% to 95% found just once. CD8 cells classed as naive were CD45RO-negative and positively selected for CCR7, excluding terminally differentiated effector memory CD45RA+ cells. The sequence came from a woman aged 25 to 39 in good health. The rearrangement joins TRBV13 to TRBJ2-3; maybe TRBD2 (6 bases). The sample was naive CD8+ T cells sorted from blood. CDR3 coding DNA: TGTGCCAGCAGCTCGGGACTGACCTTCACAGATACGCAGTATTTT. This gives the protein CASSSGLTFTDTQYF.